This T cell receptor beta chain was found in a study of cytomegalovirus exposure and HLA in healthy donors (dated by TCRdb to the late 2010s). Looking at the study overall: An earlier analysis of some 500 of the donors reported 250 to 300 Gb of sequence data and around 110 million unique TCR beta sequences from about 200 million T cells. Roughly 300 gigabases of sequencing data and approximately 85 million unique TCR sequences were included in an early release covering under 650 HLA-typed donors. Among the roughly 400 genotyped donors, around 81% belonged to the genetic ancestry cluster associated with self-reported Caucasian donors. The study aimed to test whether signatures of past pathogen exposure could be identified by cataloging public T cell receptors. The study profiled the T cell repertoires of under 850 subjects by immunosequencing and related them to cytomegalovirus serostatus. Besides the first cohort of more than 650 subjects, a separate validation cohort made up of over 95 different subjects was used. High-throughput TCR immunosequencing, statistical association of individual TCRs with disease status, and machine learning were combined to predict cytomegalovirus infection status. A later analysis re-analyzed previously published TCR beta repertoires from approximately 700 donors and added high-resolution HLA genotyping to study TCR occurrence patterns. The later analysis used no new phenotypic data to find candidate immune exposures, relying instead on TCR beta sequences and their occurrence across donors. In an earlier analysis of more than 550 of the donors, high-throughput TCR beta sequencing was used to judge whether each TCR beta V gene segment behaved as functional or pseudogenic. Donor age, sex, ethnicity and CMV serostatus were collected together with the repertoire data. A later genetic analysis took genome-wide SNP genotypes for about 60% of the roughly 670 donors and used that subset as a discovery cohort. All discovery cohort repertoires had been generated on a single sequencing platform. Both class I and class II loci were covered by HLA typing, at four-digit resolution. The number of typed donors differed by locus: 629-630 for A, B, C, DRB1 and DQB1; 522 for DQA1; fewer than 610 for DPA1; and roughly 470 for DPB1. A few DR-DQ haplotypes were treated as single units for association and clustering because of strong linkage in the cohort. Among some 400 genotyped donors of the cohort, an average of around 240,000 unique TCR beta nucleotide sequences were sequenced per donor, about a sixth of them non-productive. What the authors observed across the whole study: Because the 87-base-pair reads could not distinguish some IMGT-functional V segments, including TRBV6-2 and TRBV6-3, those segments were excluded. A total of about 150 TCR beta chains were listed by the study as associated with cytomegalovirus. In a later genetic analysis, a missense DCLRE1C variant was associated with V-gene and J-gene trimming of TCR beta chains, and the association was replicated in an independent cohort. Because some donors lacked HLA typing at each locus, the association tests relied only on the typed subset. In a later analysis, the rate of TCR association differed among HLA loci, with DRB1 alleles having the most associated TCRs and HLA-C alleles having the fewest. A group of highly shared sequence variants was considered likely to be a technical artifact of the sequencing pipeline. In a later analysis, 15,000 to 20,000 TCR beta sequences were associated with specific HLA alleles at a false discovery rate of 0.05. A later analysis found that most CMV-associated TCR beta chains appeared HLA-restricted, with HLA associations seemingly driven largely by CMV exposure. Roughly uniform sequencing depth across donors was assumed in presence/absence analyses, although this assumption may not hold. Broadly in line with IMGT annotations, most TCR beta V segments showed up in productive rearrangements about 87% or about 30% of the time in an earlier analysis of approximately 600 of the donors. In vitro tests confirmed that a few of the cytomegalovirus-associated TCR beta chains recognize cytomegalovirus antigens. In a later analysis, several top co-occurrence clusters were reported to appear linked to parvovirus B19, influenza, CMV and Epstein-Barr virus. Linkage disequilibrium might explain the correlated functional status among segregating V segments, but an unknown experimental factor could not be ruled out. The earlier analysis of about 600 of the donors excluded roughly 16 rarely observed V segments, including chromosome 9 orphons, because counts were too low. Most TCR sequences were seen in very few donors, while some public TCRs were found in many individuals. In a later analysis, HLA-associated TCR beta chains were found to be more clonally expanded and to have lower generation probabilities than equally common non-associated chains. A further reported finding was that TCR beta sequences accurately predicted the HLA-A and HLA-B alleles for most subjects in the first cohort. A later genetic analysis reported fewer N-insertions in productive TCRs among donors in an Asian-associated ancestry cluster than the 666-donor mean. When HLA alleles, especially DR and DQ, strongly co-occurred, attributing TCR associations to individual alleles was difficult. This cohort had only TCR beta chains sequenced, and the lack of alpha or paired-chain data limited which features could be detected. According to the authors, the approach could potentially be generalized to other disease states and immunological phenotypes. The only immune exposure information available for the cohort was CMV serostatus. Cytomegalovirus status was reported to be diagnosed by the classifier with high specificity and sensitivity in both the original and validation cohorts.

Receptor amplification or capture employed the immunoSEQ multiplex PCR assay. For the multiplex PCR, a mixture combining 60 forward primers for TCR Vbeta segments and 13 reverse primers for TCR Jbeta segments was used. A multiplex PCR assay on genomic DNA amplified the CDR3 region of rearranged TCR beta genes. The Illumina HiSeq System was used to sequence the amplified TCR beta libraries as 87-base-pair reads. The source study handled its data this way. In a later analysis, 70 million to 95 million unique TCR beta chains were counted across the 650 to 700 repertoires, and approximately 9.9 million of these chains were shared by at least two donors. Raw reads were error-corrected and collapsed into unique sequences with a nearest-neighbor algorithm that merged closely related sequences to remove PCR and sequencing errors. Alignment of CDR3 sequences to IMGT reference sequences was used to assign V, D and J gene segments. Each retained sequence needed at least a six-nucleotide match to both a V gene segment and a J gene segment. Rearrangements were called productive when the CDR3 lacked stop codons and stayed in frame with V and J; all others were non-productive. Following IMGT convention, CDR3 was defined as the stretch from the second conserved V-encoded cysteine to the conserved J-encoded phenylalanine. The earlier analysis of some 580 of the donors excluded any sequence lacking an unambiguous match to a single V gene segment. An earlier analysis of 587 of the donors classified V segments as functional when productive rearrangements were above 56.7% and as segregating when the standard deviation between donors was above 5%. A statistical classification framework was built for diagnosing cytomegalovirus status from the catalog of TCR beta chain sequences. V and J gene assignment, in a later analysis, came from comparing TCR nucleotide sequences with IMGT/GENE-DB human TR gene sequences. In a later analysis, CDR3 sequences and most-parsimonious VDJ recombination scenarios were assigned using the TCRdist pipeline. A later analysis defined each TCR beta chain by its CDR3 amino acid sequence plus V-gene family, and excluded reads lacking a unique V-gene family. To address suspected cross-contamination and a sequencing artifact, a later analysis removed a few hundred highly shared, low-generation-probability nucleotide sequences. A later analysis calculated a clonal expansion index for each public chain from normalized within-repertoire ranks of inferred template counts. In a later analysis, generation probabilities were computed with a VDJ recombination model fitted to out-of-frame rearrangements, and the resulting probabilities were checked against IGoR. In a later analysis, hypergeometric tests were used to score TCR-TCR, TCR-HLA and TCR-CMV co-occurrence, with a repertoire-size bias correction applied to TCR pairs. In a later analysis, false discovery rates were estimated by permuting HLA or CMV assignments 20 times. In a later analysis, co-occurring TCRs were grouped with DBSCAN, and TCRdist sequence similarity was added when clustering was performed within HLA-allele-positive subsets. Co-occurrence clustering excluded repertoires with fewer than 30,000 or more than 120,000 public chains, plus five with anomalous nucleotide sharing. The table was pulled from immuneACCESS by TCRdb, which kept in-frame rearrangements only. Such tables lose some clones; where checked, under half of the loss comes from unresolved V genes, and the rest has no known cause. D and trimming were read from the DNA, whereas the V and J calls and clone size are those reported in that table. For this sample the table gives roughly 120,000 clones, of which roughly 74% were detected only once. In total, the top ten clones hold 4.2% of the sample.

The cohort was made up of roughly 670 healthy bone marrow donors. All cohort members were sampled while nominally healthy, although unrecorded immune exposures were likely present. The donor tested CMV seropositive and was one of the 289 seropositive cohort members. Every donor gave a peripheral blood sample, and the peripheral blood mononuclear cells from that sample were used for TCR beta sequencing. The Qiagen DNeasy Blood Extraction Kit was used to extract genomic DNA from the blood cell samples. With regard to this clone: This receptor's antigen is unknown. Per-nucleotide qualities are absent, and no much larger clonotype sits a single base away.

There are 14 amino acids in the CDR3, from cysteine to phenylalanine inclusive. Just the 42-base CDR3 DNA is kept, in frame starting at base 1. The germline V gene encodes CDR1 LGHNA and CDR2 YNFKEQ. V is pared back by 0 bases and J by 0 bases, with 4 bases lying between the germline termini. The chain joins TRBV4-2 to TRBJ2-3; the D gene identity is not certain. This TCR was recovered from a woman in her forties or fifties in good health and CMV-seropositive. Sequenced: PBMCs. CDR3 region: CASSQDSSTDTQYF. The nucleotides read TGTGCCAGCAGCCAAGACTCTAGCACAGATACGCAGTATTTT.